This passage covers 31 T cell receptor beta chains from one sample sequenced in a study of T cells in Graves' hyperthyroidism and ophthalmopathy. The TCR beta CDR3 regions underwent amplification using RNA transcripts as the source. Initially, a first-round RT-PCR of the TCR CDR3 employed the HTBI primer set. TCRdb itself ran the multiplex PCR reads through MiXCR, one entry per CDR3 protein. Of 210,000 or so distinct CDR3 sequences listed, approximately 17% are singletons. Sequences were obtained from blood. The receptors shown here come from a man aged 45 to 65 with Graves' hyperthyroidism.

This clonotype was recorded many times. The chain uses TRBV7-2 and TRBJ1-2; unclear D gene. Germline V lookup: CDR1 SGHTA, CDR2 FQGNSA. V lost 2 bases and J 8 bases, leaving 12 bases between the germline ends. This CDR3 spans 13 amino acids. CDR3 sequence (DNA): TGTGCCAGCAGCTTAAGTACCAGCGGAGGCTACACCTTC. This codes for CASSLSTSGGYTF.

The sample holds many counts of this clonotype. The chain couples TRBV5-5 to TRBJ1-2, with 7 bases matching TRBD1. This CDR3 is built from 13 residues. Trimming took 3 bases from V and 2 from J; bases not matched to a gene: 1. CDR1 is SGHKS and CDR2 is YYEKEE in the germline V gene (reference sequence). The CDR3 DNA reads as TGTGCCAGCAGCTCCAGGGGGAACTATGGCTACACCTTC. Translation: CASSSRGNYGYTF.

This clonotype was counted ten times or more. This sequence joins TRBV20-1 and TRBJ2-3, with TRBD1 identical over 8 bases. The CDR3 totals 14 residues. CDR1 and CDR2 (germline): DFQATT, SNEGSKA (reference sequence). The junction had 6 bases not matched to a gene; V was cut back by 3 bases and J by 4 bases. The CDR3 sequence: CSARGTGSPDTQYF. In nucleotides, the CDR3 is TGCAGTGCTAGGGGGACAGGCTCTCCAGATACGCAGTATTTT.

This clonotype was observed many times. The chain is built from TRBV12-3 or TRBV12-4 and TRBJ2-7; no reliable D call. The CDR3 runs 14 residues. Deletions cut 5 bases from V and 3 bases from J, with 14 bases between. For the CDR3, the DNA is TGTGCCAGCAGTCTCTTCGACGTTTTCTACGAGCAGTACTTC. This gives the protein CASSLFDVFYEQYF.

Many counts were recorded for this clonotype. This chain links TRBV10-3 with TRBJ2-5; TRBD1 or TRBD2 may be the D gene (6 bases each). The V and J ends lost 0 bases and 7 bases respectively, with 12 bases between them. This CDR3 region has 14 residues. CDR1 is ENHRY, CDR2 SYGVKD, per germline. The CDR3 DNA reads TGTGCCATCAGTGAGTCGAGAGGGGGAGGGACCCAGTACTTC. It translates to CAISESRGGGTQYF.

This clonotype was detected many times. The chain couples TRBV20-1 to TRBJ1-5; D perhaps matches TRBD1 (5 bases). This CDR3 contains 14 residues. Trimming removed 4 bases from V and 1 base from J, with 11 bases in between. Germline V gene lookup returns CDR1 DFQATT and CDR2 SNEGSKA (reference sequence). The CDR3 protein is CSAKRDLSNQPQHF. The CDR3 DNA reads as TGCAGTGCTAAACGGGACTTAAGCAATCAGCCCCAGCATTTT.

This clonotype was seen a few times. The chain employs TRBV28 and TRBJ2-7; D possibly corresponds to TRBD2 (6 bases). The CDR3 totals 13 residues. V lost 5 bases and J 4 bases, leaving 12 bases between the germline ends. Germline-derived CDR1 and CDR2 are MDHEN and SYDVKM. The CDR3 DNA reads TGTGCCAGCAGTCCCCCGGAGGGTTACGAGCAGTACTTC. Its translation is CASSPPEGYEQYF.

CDR3 DNA: TGTGCCAGTAGTATGTGGGCCGCAGATACGCAGTATTTT. The encoded protein is CASSMWAADTQYF. The rearrangement uses TRBV19 and TRBJ2-3; D is uncertain. In germline, CDR1 is LNHDA, CDR2 SQIVND (reference sequence). This CDR3 has 13 amino acids. Trimming took 3 bases from V and 4 from J, leaving 8 bases between them.

The rearrangement joins TRBV4-2 to TRBJ2-1, with 13 bases that match TRBD2. The V and J ends lost 3 bases and 8 bases, in that order; junction bases with no gene match: 7. CDR3 length: 16 amino acids. Looked up from germline, CDR1 is LGHNA and CDR2 is YNFKEQ. CDR3 in DNA: TGTGCCAGCAGCCAGGGGACTAGCGGGAAAGGCGATGAGCAGTTCTTC. Translation gives CASSQGTSGKGDEQFF.

There are many counts of this clonotype. The chain joins TRBV28 to TRBJ2-3; D is perhaps TRBD2 (6 bases). Per the germline V gene, CDR1 is MDHEN and CDR2 is SYDVKM. CDR3 size: 17 residues. The V and J ends lost 6 bases and 0 bases respectively, with 19 bases between them. The CDR3 loop is CASSPPPSAASTDTQYF. CDR3 coding DNA: TGTGCCAGCAGCCCTCCTCCTAGCGCCGCTAGCACAGATACGCAGTATTTT.

This clonotype showed up just a few times. This chain connects TRBV5-1 to TRBJ1-6, with 7 bases that match TRBD1. The trim removed 2 bases at V and 8 bases at J, leaving 7 bases unmatched. The CDR3 is made up of 15 amino acids. From germline, CDR1 is SGHRS and CDR2 YFSETQ. CDR3 sequence (DNA): TGCGCCAGCAGCTTAAGACAGGGCCGGGATTCACCCCTCCACTTT. The encoded protein is CASSLRQGRDSPLHF.

This clonotype has just a few counts. This rearrangement joins TRBV19 to TRBJ2-6; tentatively, D is TRBD1 (6 bases). V lost 4 bases, J lost 0 bases, and 13 bases lay in between. CDR3 length: 17 amino acids. The germline gives CDR1 LNHDA, CDR2 SQIVND (reference sequence). CDR3 in DNA: TGTGCCAGTAGTAGAGGACAGCCCCACTCTGGGGCCAACGTCCTGACTTTC. This sequence encodes CASSRGQPHSGANVLTF.

This clonotype showed up many times. The gene calls are TRBV5-1 and TRBJ2-7, with 10 nucleotides matching TRBD2. The germline gives CDR1 SGHRS, CDR2 YFSETQ. The CDR3 contains 15 residues. Losses at the gene ends were 4 bases for V and 3 bases for J; bases not matched to a gene: 7. In nucleotides, the CDR3 is TGCGCCAGCAGCCCGATTAGCGGGGGGATCTACGAGCAGTACTTC. Protein sequence: CASSPISGGIYEQYF.

There are a few counts of this clonotype. V usage is TRBV4-2 and J usage is TRBJ2-7; D possibly corresponds to TRBD1 (6 bases). V was trimmed by 0 bases and J by 3 bases, leaving 12 bases between them. This CDR3 is 15 amino acids long. Germline V gene data show CDR1 as LGHNA and CDR2 as YNFKEQ. CDR3: CASSQERQAYYEQYF. The CDR3, as DNA: TGTGCCAGCAGCCAAGAACGACAGGCCTACTACGAGCAGTACTTC.

The chain joins TRBV5-4 to TRBJ2-3, with no clear D. This CDR3 comprises 15 residues. The germline V gene has CDR1 SGHNT and CDR2 YYREEE (reference sequence). V was shortened by 5 bases and J by 0 bases, with 13 bases between the two germline ends. The chain's CDR3 is CASRDGPHSTDTQYF. CDR3 coding DNA: TGTGCCAGCAGGGATGGCCCCCACAGCACAGATACGCAGTATTTT.

This clonotype was counted at least ten times. This sequence joins TRBV20-1 and TRBJ2-1; D ambiguous. This CDR3 contains 13 residues. From germline, CDR1 is DFQATT and CDR2 SNEGSKA (reference sequence). V was clipped by 4 bases and J by 9 bases, with 16 bases between them. CDR3 residues: CSAIFPGRIEQFF. CDR3 nucleotides: TGCAGTGCTATTTTTCCAGGACGGATTGAGCAGTTCTTC.

V gene TRBV6-2 or TRBV6-3 combines with J gene TRBJ1-3; D gene uncertain. CDR3 length equals 13 residues. Germline lookup yields CDR1 MNHEY and CDR2 SVGEGT. The ends were cut back, 9 bases at V and 1 base at J, with 10 bases in the middle. The DNA of the CDR3 is TGTGCCAGTGAAAGGAGATCTGGAAACACCATATATTTT. Amino acid sequence: CASERRSGNTIYF.

This clonotype was counted many times. The chain links TRBV11-1 to TRBJ2-1; the match to TRBD2 covers 13 bases. The germline CDR1 and CDR2 sequences are SGHAT and FQDESV (reference sequence). The CDR3 runs 17 residues. The junction had 6 bases not matched to a gene; V was cut back by 4 bases and J by 3 bases. CDR3 bases: TGTGCCAGCAGCTGGGGGACTAGCGGGAATGTCTACAATGAGCAGTTCTTC. Amino acids: CASSWGTSGNVYNEQFF.

This clonotype appeared many times. The chain carries TRBV6-2 or TRBV6-3 and TRBJ1-5, with D possibly TRBD1 on 5 matching bases. Germline values: CDR1 MNHEY, CDR2 SVGEGT. Trimming removed 5 bases from V and 5 bases from J, with 13 bases in between. The CDR3 has 14 residues. CDR3: CASSLGHQHQPQHF. In nucleotides, the CDR3 is TGTGCCAGCAGTCTCGGACATCAACATCAGCCCCAGCATTTT.

V and J are TRBV20-1 and TRBJ1-4; D unclear. Per germline, CDR1 DFQATT and CDR2 SNEGSKA (reference sequence). The germline V and J ends were trimmed by 6 bases and 5 bases, with 10 bases remaining between them. This CDR3 has 12 amino acids. CDR3 protein: CSANRANEKLFF. The CDR3 DNA is TGCAGTGCCAATCGCGCCAATGAAAAACTGTTTTTT.

The chain recombines TRBV6-5 with TRBJ2-3; 7 bases are shared with TRBD2. CDR1 is MNHEY and CDR2 is SVGAGI in the germline V gene. The CDR3 is 17 amino acids. V was clipped by 0 bases and J by 5 bases; unmatched bases: 11. CDR3 bases: TGTGCCAGCAGTTACTCGAGTGGCGGGAGTAGTATAGATACGCAGTATTTT. Amino acids: CASSYSSGGSSIDTQYF.

This clonotype was seen only a few times. The V call is TRBV15, the J call TRBJ2-3; D gene unclear. Germline assignment: CDR1 LNHNV and CDR2 YYDKDF (reference sequence). The CDR3 totals 17 residues. V was shortened by 3 bases and J by 6 bases, with 22 bases between the two germline ends. CDR3 bases: TGTGCCACCAGCAGGGGATCGGGCGGCCTGTTGAGTGATACGCAGTATTTT. It is translated as CATSRGSGGLLSDTQYF.

A few counts support this clonotype. The gene calls are TRBV6-1 and TRBJ1-6, with TRBD1 matching 10 bases. The CDR3 is made up of 13 amino acids. Losses at the gene ends were 8 bases for V and 7 bases for J; bases not matched to a gene: 2. Germline-derived CDR1 and CDR2 are MNHNS and SASEGT. CDR3 bases: TGTGCCAGCGAGGACAGGGGGAATTCACCCCTCCACTTT. Translating it yields CASEDRGNSPLHF.

This clonotype was counted between two and nine times. The chain joins TRBV19 to TRBJ2-5; TRBD2 matches 8 bases. Per germline, CDR1 LNHDA and CDR2 SQIVND (reference sequence). Losses at the gene ends were 1 base for V and 0 bases for J; bases not matched to a gene: 7. The CDR3 length is 17 residues. CDR3: CASSIVLTSGYQETQYF. The DNA for the CDR3 is TGTGCCAGTAGTATAGTACTTACTAGCGGATACCAAGAGACCCAGTACTTC.

The sample holds many counts of this clonotype. V gene TRBV20-1 combines with J gene TRBJ2-7; the D gene could be TRBD1 or TRBD2 (6 bases each). V dropped 1 base and J dropped 4 bases, with 11 bases sitting between them. Germline-derived CDR1 and CDR2 are DFQATT and SNEGSKA (reference sequence). The length of the CDR3 is 13 residues. The CDR3 DNA reads TGCAGTGCTAGAGTGCAGGGGACTTACGAGCAGTACTTC. Protein product: CSARVQGTYEQYF.

V gene TRBV5-4 combines with J gene TRBJ2-3, with D perhaps given as TRBD1 or TRBD2 (5 bases each). The CDR3 totals 15 residues. Germline CDR1 is SGHNT and CDR2 is YYREEE (reference sequence). Deletions cut 4 bases from V and 1 base from J, with 13 bases between. The CDR3 region is CASSPGRAGTDTQYF. In DNA, the CDR3 is TGTGCCAGCAGCCCGGGACGGGCGGGCACAGATACGCAGTATTTT.

There are many counts of this clonotype. The CDR3 nucleotides read TGTGCCAGCAGCGCACTAGCGGGAGGAGTCTATGAGCAGTTCTTC. Amino acid sequence: CASSALAGGVYEQFF. This sequence joins TRBV11-1 and TRBJ2-1; 12 nucleotides line up with TRBD2. This CDR3 spans 15 amino acids. Losses at the gene ends were 5 bases for V and 8 bases for J; bases not matched to a gene: 7. From germline, CDR1 is SGHAT and CDR2 FQDESV (reference sequence).

The genes are TRBV15 and TRBJ2-1, with 12 bases aligning to TRBD1. The germline CDR1 and CDR2 sequences are LNHNV and YYDKDF (reference sequence). This CDR3 is 16 amino acids long. Germline trimming cut 0 bases from V and 8 bases from J; bases unmatched to any gene: 5. CDR3 nucleotide sequence: TGTGCCACCAGCAGAGACCGTGGGACAGGGGGCGATGAGCAGTTCTTC. Translating it yields CATSRDRGTGGDEQFF.

This clonotype was found many times. The genes are TRBV10-3 and TRBJ2-7, with 10 nucleotides matching TRBD1. The V segment lost 3 bases and the J segment 5 bases; nucleotides outside the gene matches: 4. Germline CDR1 reads ENHRY; CDR2 reads SYGVKD. The CDR3 totals 14 residues. The CDR3 reads CAISDGTGEDEQYF. The CDR3 nucleotides are TGTGCCATCAGTGACGGGACAGGGGAGGACGAGCAGTACTTC.

This clonotype has only a few counts. The chain carries TRBV7-6 and TRBJ2-3; D is perhaps TRBD2 (5 bases). Deletions cut 3 bases from V and 5 bases from J, with 12 bases between. CDR3 length: 14 residues. Germline V gives CDR1 SGHVS, CDR2 FNYEAQ. The CDR3 sequence is CASSFPAAGDTQYF. The DNA of the CDR3 is TGTGCCAGCAGCTTTCCTGCTGCGGGAGATACGCAGTATTTT.

This clonotype was found many times. The chain joins TRBV27 to TRBJ2-3; no definite D call. The CDR3 is made up of 14 amino acids. Germline CDR1 is MNHEY and CDR2 is SMNVEV (reference sequence). Trimming took off 4 bases at V and 4 bases at J, with 12 bases between the two ends. Here the CDR3 reads CASSSMARPDTQYF. The CDR3 DNA is TGTGCCAGCAGTTCGATGGCTCGGCCAGATACGCAGTATTTT.